This T cell receptor (beta chain) comes out of a study of blood T cell repertoires in COVID-19 (dated by TCRdb to 2020 to 2021). For the wider study: Samples covering the acute and convalescent phases of COVID-19 were provided by collaborators in the United States, Italy and Spain. The prospective study material was composed of cDNA or gDNA derived from T cells, B-cell-depleted T cells, or PBMCs. Deeply sampled blood TCRbeta repertoires from subjects exposed to, actively infected with, or recovered from COVID-19 were included in the dataset. The repertoires were released in a freely available public database intended as a resource for research on the immune response to SARS-CoV-2. The samples were drawn from the first 160 participants of the ongoing ImmuneRACE study and from more than 1,000 subjects provided by 6 global collaborators. A de-identified subject ID, COVID-19 status, age in years and sex were almost always included in the sample metadata. Where available, HLA class I and class II types were obtained from metadata supplied by the sample provider rather than from assay-based typing.

One collaborating source in Seattle enrolled patients while the patients were actively infected and followed the patients over time throughout the course of disease. The collaborating institutions used their own protocols to collect whole blood in K2EDTA tubes. For TCRbeta analysis, collaborators shipped samples as frozen whole blood, isolated PBMCs, or DNA extracted from either of those sample types. V and J are truncated by 2 bases and 0 bases respectively, leaving an intervening sequence of 14 bases. Reading from cysteine to phenylalanine, the CDR3 counts 17 amino acids. Only CDR3 DNA is held: 51 bases, read in frame from base 1. The germline V gene (reference sequence) sets CDR1 to SEHNR and CDR2 to FQNEAQ. TCRbeta CDR3 regions were amplified from genomic DNA by means of the immunoSEQ Assay, a bias-controlled multiplex PCR. The original methods were these. The number of nucleated cells in each sample was estimated from the amplification of reference gene primers within the assay. To quantify the absolute abundance of each unique TCRbeta CDR3 rearrangement, sequence reads were collapsed and filtered. Productive Simpson clonality was computed per sample as the square root of Simpson's diversity index over productive rearrangements. In TCRdb, the immuneACCESS table is reduced to in-frame sequences with V and J assigned. These tables do not hold every clone; where another copy was compared, an unresolved V gene accounts for under half, and the others remain unexplained. D and trimming come from the DNA, and the V and J calls and clone size come from that table. This sample gives 250,000 to 300,000 clones in total; roughly nine tenths of them show up just once. Of the sample, 9.5% to 15% falls within the top ten clones.

Remarks on this clone: What this receptor recognizes is not known. There are no base qualities to consult, and no much larger clone falls within one base.

Study-wide findings and limitations: Clinical and demographic metadata were provided uncurated, with the amount varying by source and participant.

The rearrangement joined TRBV7-9 to TRBJ2-1, and possibly TRBD2, on 5 matching bases. The specimen sequenced was peripheral blood. This receptor was taken from a woman in her 30s with COVID-19, enrolled during active disease. The CDR3 reads as follows: CASSLTPPGSSYNEQFF. The nucleotide sequence is given as TGTGCCAGCAGCTTAACTCCTCCGGGAAGCTCCTACAATGAGCAGTTCTTC.